The present entry profiles one T cell receptor beta chain with its context. Its recognized antigen is unknown. Within one base of it there is no much larger clone, and no base qualities were kept. The record originates from a study of cytomegalovirus exposure and HLA in healthy donors (dated by TCRdb to about 2017). With regard to the full study: According to an earlier analysis of 587 of the donors, some 170 million T cells yielded 117 million unique TCR beta sequences and approximately 280 Gb of sequence data. Approximately 310 gigabases of sequencing data and around 87 million unique TCR sequences were included in an early release covering several hundred HLA-typed donors. The genetic ancestry cluster associated with self-reported Caucasian donors included about 81% of the 398 genotyped donors. The study aimed to test whether cataloging public T cell receptors could reveal signatures of past pathogen exposure. The study used immunosequencing to profile the T cell repertoires of 666 subjects and linked those repertoires to cytomegalovirus serostatus. Besides the first cohort of 666 subjects, a separate validation cohort made up of 120 or so different subjects was used. To predict cytomegalovirus infection status, the study combined high-throughput TCR immunosequencing, statistical association of individual TCRs with disease status, and machine learning. To study patterns of TCR occurrence, a later analysis re-analyzed previously published TCR beta repertoires from several hundred donors and added high-resolution HLA genotyping. Rather than drawing on any new phenotypic data, the later analysis identified candidate immune exposures from TCR beta sequences and the way those sequences occurred across donors. To decide whether each TCR beta V gene segment behaved as functional or pseudogenic, an earlier analysis of approximately 600 of the donors relied on high-throughput TCR beta sequencing. Donor age, sex, ethnicity and CMV serostatus were compiled together with the repertoire data. In a later genetic analysis, genome-wide SNP genotypes for 398 of the 666 donors were used, and that subset was treated as a discovery cohort. Every repertoire in the discovery cohort had been generated on one and the same sequencing platform. Class I and class II HLA loci were covered by the typing at four-digit resolution. Typing coverage differed by locus: A, B, C, DRB1 and DQB1 were typed in roughly 629-630 donors, DQA1 in 500 to 550, DPA1 in 600 to 610, and DPB1 in about 450. Because of strong linkage in the cohort, roughly 5 DR-DQ haplotypes were treated as single units for association and clustering. Among 398 genotyped donors of the cohort, an average of roughly 230,000 unique TCR beta nucleotide sequences was sequenced per donor, of which about 19% were non-productive. Broad study findings and their caveats: The earlier analysis of approximately 560 of the donors excluded roughly 17 rarely observed V segments, including chromosome 9 orphons, because counts were too low. In a later analysis, HLA-associated TCR beta chains showed more clonal expansion and lower generation probabilities than non-associated chains that were equally common. A later analysis reported that several top co-occurrence clusters appeared linked to parvovirus B19, influenza, CMV and Epstein-Barr virus. In this cohort, only TCR beta chains were sequenced, and detectable features were limited by the absence of alpha or paired-chain data. Most CMV-associated TCR beta chains appeared to be HLA-restricted in a later analysis, and the HLA associations seemed to be driven largely by CMV exposure. A later analysis found that TCR association rates varied across HLA loci, with DRB1 alleles showing the most associated TCRs and HLA-C alleles the fewest. The authors suggested that the approach could potentially be generalized to other disease states and immunological phenotypes. Assigning TCR associations to individual alleles was difficult when HLA alleles, especially DR and DQ, strongly co-occurred. An association between a missense DCLRE1C variant and V-gene and J-gene trimming of TCR beta chains was found in a later genetic analysis and replicated in an independent cohort. Most TCR sequences were seen in very few donors, while some public TCRs were found in many individuals. A group of highly shared sequence variants was considered likely to be a technical artifact of the sequencing pipeline. The 87-base-pair reads could not distinguish some IMGT-functional V segments, including TRBV6-2 and TRBV6-3, so those segments were excluded. Broadly in line with IMGT annotations, most TCR beta V segments showed up in productive rearrangements about 87% or about 30% of the time in an earlier analysis of several hundred of the donors. Because some donors lacked HLA typing at each locus, the association tests relied only on the typed subset. Correlated functional status among segregating V segments might be attributable to linkage disequilibrium, but an unknown experimental factor could not be ruled out. In vitro tests confirmed that a few of the cytomegalovirus-associated TCR beta chains recognize cytomegalovirus antigens. A further reported finding was that TCR beta sequences accurately predicted the HLA-A and HLA-B alleles for most subjects in the first cohort. At a false discovery rate of 0.05, a later analysis linked roughly 17,000 TCR beta sequences to specific HLA alleles. Compared with the roughly 670-donor mean, donors in an Asian-associated ancestry cluster had fewer N-insertions in productive TCRs, according to a later genetic analysis. The only immune exposure information available for the cohort was CMV serostatus. In the study, some 160 TCR beta chains were listed as associated with cytomegalovirus. Cytomegalovirus status was reported to be diagnosed by the classifier with high specificity and sensitivity in both the original and validation cohorts. The presence/absence analyses assumed that sequencing depth was roughly uniform across donors, and that assumption may not be true.

The library was prepared using the immunoSEQ multiplex PCR assay. The multiplex PCR relied on a mix of 60 forward primers for TCR Vbeta segments and 13 reverse primers for TCR Jbeta segments. The CDR3 region of rearranged TCR beta genes was amplified from genomic DNA by a multiplex PCR assay. On the Illumina HiSeq System, the amplified TCR beta libraries were sequenced as 87-base-pair reads. The original methods were these. A later analysis counted some 74 million unique TCR beta chains across the 650 to 700 repertoires, and roughly 10 million of these chains were shared by at least two donors. Raw reads were error-corrected and collapsed into unique sequences with a nearest-neighbor algorithm that merged closely related sequences to remove PCR and sequencing errors. Alignment of CDR3 sequences to IMGT reference sequences was used to assign V, D and J gene segments. Each retained sequence needed at least a six-nucleotide match to both a V gene segment and a J gene segment. A rearrangement was called productive if the CDR3 had no stop codons and remained in frame with V and J, and every other rearrangement was called non-productive. CDR3 was defined according to IMGT convention as the region running from the second conserved V-encoded cysteine to the conserved J-encoded phenylalanine. Sequences without an unambiguous match to a single V gene segment were excluded from the earlier analysis of a few hundred of the donors. In an earlier analysis of approximately 550 of the donors, V segments were called functional above 56.7% productive rearrangements and were called segregating when the between-donor standard deviation exceeded 5%. A statistical classification framework was built for diagnosing cytomegalovirus status from the catalog of TCR beta chain sequences. V and J gene assignment, in a later analysis, came from comparing TCR nucleotide sequences with IMGT/GENE-DB human TR gene sequences. The TCRdist pipeline was used in a later analysis to assign CDR3 sequences and most-parsimonious VDJ recombination scenarios. In a later analysis, every TCR beta chain was defined by the combination of its CDR3 amino acid sequence and its V-gene family, and reads without a unique V-gene family were dropped. As a way to deal with suspected cross-contamination and a sequencing artifact, a later analysis dropped under 600 nucleotide sequences that were highly shared and had low generation probability. A later analysis calculated a clonal expansion index for each public chain from normalized within-repertoire ranks of inferred template counts. Generation probabilities in a later analysis came from a VDJ recombination model fitted to out-of-frame rearrangements, and those results were checked against IGoR. Hypergeometric tests were used in a later analysis to score TCR-TCR, TCR-HLA and TCR-CMV co-occurrence, with a repertoire-size bias correction applied to the TCR pairs. In a later analysis, false discovery rates were estimated by permuting HLA or CMV assignments 20 times. In a later analysis, co-occurring TCRs were grouped with DBSCAN, and TCRdist sequence similarity was added when clustering was performed within HLA-allele-positive subsets. Repertoires with fewer than 30,000 or more than 120,000 public chains were left out of co-occurrence clustering, as were four to six repertoires with anomalous nucleotide sharing. TCRdb mirrors the immuneACCESS table, restricted to in-frame sequences. Some clones are absent from its copies; in checked studies, under half trace to an unresolved V gene, and the reason for the others is unknown. V and J calls and clone size are given by that table; D and trimming were obtained from the DNA. Across this sample there are roughly 150,000 clones, with more than 75% seen only once. Together, the top ten hold less than 2.5% of the sample.

Including the terminal cysteine and phenylalanine, the CDR3 comprises 16 residues. Solely the CDR3 DNA is kept, with 48 bases framed from the first base. The germline V gene provides CDR1 SGHRS and CDR2 YFSETQ. The germline V end is reduced by 0 bases and the J end by 1 base; junction bases left unmatched: 3. The cohort comprised 666 healthy bone marrow donors. At the time of sampling, all cohort members were nominally healthy, though unrecorded immune exposures were likely present. The donor tested CMV seronegative, placing the donor among the 352 seronegative members of the cohort. A peripheral blood sample was provided by each donor, and peripheral blood mononuclear cells were used for TCR beta sequencing. Genomic DNA was extracted from the blood cell samples with the Qiagen DNeasy Blood Extraction Kit.

This sequence uses TRBV5-1 and TRBJ2-3; 9 bases in the middle match TRBD1. This receptor was taken from a woman between 18 and 29 years old in good health and CMV-seronegative. Sequenced sample: PBMCs. The DNA reads as follows: TGCGCCAGCAGCTTGGCCCGGACAGGGGGCACAGATACGCAGTATTTT. It codes for CASSLARTGGTDTQYF.